The 23 T cell receptor beta chains in this list originate from one sample, sequenced in a study of T-cell reconstitution after alpha-beta-depleted transplantation in children. As it was prepared, the TCRbeta library received unique molecular identifiers. TCRdb called the PCR reads again in MiXCR, with one record for every CDR3 protein. The sample has about 70,000 distinct CDR3 sequences; 9.5% to 13% are singletons. The source material was PBMCs, sampled before TCRalphabeta/CD19-depleted stem cell transplant. These receptors all stem from a boy aged 5-17 years with acute myeloid leukemia, due to receive a stem cell transplant.

This clonotype has a count of ten or more. The chain carries TRBV6-5 and TRBJ1-1; D unresolved. CDR1 and CDR2 from the germline V gene are MNHEY and SVGAGI. The CDR3 length is 14 residues. Trimming removed 3 bases from V and 4 bases from J, with 12 bases in between. CDR3 nucleotide sequence: TGTGCCAGCAGTTATGATATTGGAGGCACTGAAGCTTTCTTT. Residues: CASSYDIGGTEAFF.

This clonotype was counted at least ten times. The gene calls are TRBV6-1 and TRBJ2-1, with 8 bases that match TRBD1. Germline-derived CDR1 and CDR2 are MNHNS and SASEGT. The CDR3 consists of 13 residues. J gave up 6 bases and V 5 bases, and 3 bases lay outside the gene matches. Here the CDR3 DNA reads TGTGCCAGCAGTCCTACAGGGGGCAATGAGCAGTTCTTC. The encoded protein is CASSPTGGNEQFF.

This clonotype was detected only a few times. The chain carries TRBV30 and TRBJ2-7, with unresolved D. The germline gives CDR1 GTSNPN, CDR2 SVGIG (reference sequence). Trimming stripped 0 bases from V and 1 base from J, with 4 bases between. The CDR3 is made up of 12 amino acids. CDR3 amino acids: CAWSVQSYEQYF. The DNA of the CDR3 is TGTGCCTGGAGTGTACAGTCCTACGAGCAGTACTTC.

This clonotype has a count of ten or more. The rearrangement uses TRBV12-3 or TRBV12-4 and TRBJ1-1; D remains unclear. Trimming took 6 bases from V and 8 from J, leaving 34 bases between them. The CDR3 is 19 residues long. The CDR3 protein is CASSPFVSKAGRVFIEAFF. CDR3 in DNA: TGTGCCAGCAGCCCCTTTGTGTCAAAAGCCGGCAGAGTATTCATCGAAGCTTTCTTT.

This clonotype was seen many times. The CDR3 DNA sequence: TGCAGTGCTGGGACCTCCAGCTCCTACAATGAGCAGTTCTTC. This sequence encodes CSAGTSSSYNEQFF. This chain joins TRBV20-1 and TRBJ2-1, with D perhaps given as TRBD1 or TRBD2 (5 bases each). The V end was cut by 5 bases, the J end by 0 bases, with 11 bases between. The length of the CDR3 is 14 residues. Germline-derived CDR1 and CDR2 are DFQATT and SNEGSKA (reference sequence).

V is TRBV12-3 or TRBV12-4 and J is TRBJ1-2, with D possibly being TRBD1 (5 bases). There are 14 residues in the CDR3. V was pared by 1 base and J by 7 bases, with 13 bases between. The CDR3 coding sequence is TGTGCCAGCAGTTTAGTCATCGGGGGAAGTGGCTACACCTTC. It yields the protein CASSLVIGGSGYTF.

This chain joins TRBV5-1 and TRBJ2-1, with D hard to call. V lost 2 bases and J lost 0, with 6 bases in between. Germline CDR1 and CDR2: SGHRS and YFSETQ. This CDR3 spans 14 amino acids. The CDR3 is CASSLTDSYNEQFF. The CDR3 region has the DNA TGCGCCAGCAGCTTAACAGACTCCTACAATGAGCAGTTCTTC.

This clonotype was detected many times. This chain connects TRBV12-3 or TRBV12-4 to TRBJ1-6; D remains unclear. The CDR3 covers 17 residues. The V and J ends lost 2 bases and 0 bases respectively, with 11 bases between them. CDR3 sequence reads: CASSLSVGSSYNSPLHF. DNA for the CDR3: TGTGCCAGCAGTTTATCCGTGGGAAGCTCCTATAATTCACCCCTCCACTTT.

This clonotype was detected only a few times. V gene TRBV11-2 combines with J gene TRBJ1-1, with unresolved D. The V gene lost 5 bases and the J gene lost 1 base, with 8 bases spanning the gap. Germline V gives CDR1 SGHAT, CDR2 FQNNGV. The CDR3 consists of 13 residues. CDR3 sequence: CASSEQPNTEAFF. CDR3 in DNA: TGTGCCAGCAGCGAACAGCCGAACACTGAAGCTTTCTTT.

The sample holds a few counts of this clonotype. The chain combines TRBV29-1 with TRBJ2-7; D gene ambiguous. The V and J ends lost 5 bases and 3 bases respectively, with 11 bases between them. The CDR3 is made up of 12 amino acids. Germline values: CDR1 SQVTM, CDR2 ANQGSEA. CDR3 coding DNA: TGCAGCGTTATCGTCCAGAGCTACGAGCAGTACTTC. Its protein product is CSVIVQSYEQYF.

At least ten counts were recorded for this clonotype. The CDR3 reads CASSLGYTEAFF. The CDR3 DNA sequence: TGCGCCAGCAGCTTGGGGTACACTGAAGCTTTCTTT. The rearrangement links TRBV5-1 to TRBJ1-1; D not resolved. Germline loops: CDR1 SGHRS, CDR2 YFSETQ. Trimming stripped 0 bases from V and 3 bases from J, with 3 bases between. CDR3 size: 12 residues. Full variable domain (missing parts from reference TRBV5-1 and TRBJ1-1): KAGVTQTPRYLIKTRGQQVTLSCSPISGHRSVSWYQQTPGQGLQFLFEYFSETQRNKGNFPGRFSGRQFSNSRSEMNVSTLELGDSALYLCASSLGYTEAFFGQGTRLTVV.

At least ten counts were recorded for this clonotype. CDR3 in DNA: TGCAGTGCCCCCGGAGGGGACAGGGAAAATTACAATGAGCAGTTCTTC. This codes for CSAPGGDRENYNEQFF. The chain combines TRBV20-1 with TRBJ2-1; TRBD1 matches 9 bases. Germline V gene lookup returns CDR1 DFQATT and CDR2 SNEGSKA (reference sequence). This CDR3 is 16 amino acids long. V trimming: 6 bases; J trimming: 4 bases; junction bases outside the gene matches: 13.

At least ten counts were recorded for this clonotype. This rearrangement joins TRBV5-1 to TRBJ2-7, with TRBD1 matching over 9 bases. The CDR3 length is 16 residues. Germline V lookup: CDR1 SGHRS, CDR2 YFSETQ. V dropped 6 bases and J dropped 1; count of bases not matched to a gene: 11. For the CDR3, the DNA is TGCGCCAGCAAAGGCGACCGGGACAGGGAGTCCTACGAGCAGTACTTC. It codes for CASKGDRDRESYEQYF.

This clonotype was detected many times. This chain links TRBV20-1 with TRBJ2-1; TRBD2 matches 9 bases. The V gene's germline CDR1 is DFQATT and CDR2 SNEGSKA (reference sequence). This CDR3 is built from 13 residues. The trim removed 6 bases at V and 9 bases at J, leaving 9 bases unmatched. This chain's CDR3 is CSAVASGIVEQFF. DNA for the CDR3: TGCAGTGCCGTGGCTAGCGGGATTGTTGAGCAGTTCTTC.

At least ten counts were recorded for this clonotype. The chain carries TRBV9 and TRBJ2-1, with 9 bases aligning to TRBD1. This CDR3 region has 17 residues. V lost 5 bases, J lost 4 bases, and 13 bases stayed unmatched. From germline, CDR1 is SGDLS and CDR2 YYNGEE. CDR3 nucleotides: TGTGCCAGCAGAGAGATGACCGGGACAGGGAATTACAATGAGCAGTTCTTC. Translated, it gives CASREMTGTGNYNEQFF.

This clonotype showed up many times. The V call is TRBV7-3, the J call TRBJ2-1; 9 bases line up with TRBD2. Germline CDR1 SGHTA, CDR2 FQGTGA. After removal of 5 bases from V and 8 bases from J, the junction contained 10 bases not matched to a gene. CDR3 length: 15 residues. The CDR3 DNA is TGTGCCAGCAGCCCCCGCCTAGCGGGATATGATGAGCAGTTCTTC. This gives the protein CASSPRLAGYDEQFF.

This clonotype was counted between two and nine times. The chain employs TRBV9 and TRBJ2-3; no clear D gene. Germline values: CDR1 SGDLS, CDR2 YYNGEE. V lost 1 base, J lost 6 bases, and 6 bases lay in between. The CDR3 has 12 residues. The CDR3 spells CASSVFPDTQYF. CDR3 coding DNA: TGTGCCAGCAGCGTATTCCCGGATACGCAGTATTTT.

This clonotype was seen many times. J is TRBJ1-1 and V is TRBV24-1; 7 positions agree with TRBD1. The junction had 8 bases not matched to a gene; V was cut back by 4 bases and J by 1 base. Germline V gene data show CDR1 as KGHDR and CDR2 as SFDVKD. This CDR3 has 16 amino acids. This chain's CDR3 is CATSDQGQLKNTEAFF. In nucleotides, the CDR3 is TGTGCCACCAGTGACCAGGGACAGCTAAAGAACACTGAAGCTTTCTTT.

This clonotype has at least ten counts. The chain has TRBV7-2 and TRBJ1-2, with no clear D. With 1 base removed from V and 8 bases from J, the gap between germline ends came to 14 bases. This CDR3 has 14 residues. Germline CDR1 reads SGHTA; CDR2 reads FQGNSA. This CDR3 reads CASSLVPGGEGYTF. DNA of the CDR3: TGTGCCAGCAGCTTAGTACCGGGAGGTGAGGGCTACACCTTC.

This chain joins TRBV9 and TRBJ2-1, with 8 positions matching TRBD2. The V segment lost 1 base and the J segment 6 bases; nucleotides outside the gene matches: 3. The CDR3 extends over 14 amino acids. The germline V gene has CDR1 SGDLS and CDR2 YYNGEE. CDR3 loop: CASSVTGTSNEQFF. The CDR3 coding sequence is TGTGCCAGCAGCGTAACAGGGACTAGCAATGAGCAGTTCTTC.

The table lists this clonotype with many counts. V usage is TRBV20-1 and J usage is TRBJ1-2; 8 bases agree with TRBD1. The germline V gene has CDR1 DFQATT and CDR2 SNEGSKA (reference sequence). The V segment lost 0 bases and the J segment 4 bases; nucleotides outside the gene matches: 10. The CDR3 covers 16 residues. The CDR3 region has the DNA TGCAGTGCTAGAGATTCCCCCGCAGGGGGCGTCTATGGCTACACCTTC. As protein: CSARDSPAGGVYGYTF.

In its sample, this clonotype was seen many times. V usage is TRBV5-5 and J usage is TRBJ2-7; D is possibly TRBD1 (6 bases). Germline CDR1 reads SGHKS; CDR2 reads YYEKEE (reference sequence). This CDR3 comprises 15 residues. Trimming removed 3 bases at V and 4 bases at J, with 17 bases between. This CDR3 reads CASSYDDRFPYEQYF. The CDR3 region has the DNA TGTGCCAGCAGCTATGATGACAGGTTTCCGTACGAGCAGTACTTC.

The chain is built from TRBV20-1 and TRBJ1-5, with 7 bases fitting TRBD1. V gave up 3 bases and J gave up 4 bases; unmatched junction bases: 12. CDR3 length equals 16 residues. Germline CDR1 and CDR2: DFQATT and SNEGSKA (reference sequence). The CDR3 nucleotides are TGCAGTGCTAGGAATCAGAGGTCAGGGGGAAATCAGCCCCAGCATTTT. Residues: CSARNQRSGGNQPQHF.